The 12 T cell receptor beta chains presented below share a single source sample, sequenced in a study of blood T cell repertoires in COVID-19. Method: immunoSEQ multiplex PCR; TCRdb's copy keeps in-frame clones and lacks some. The sample contains 50,000 to 60,000 clones, roughly nine tenths of which appear only once. Sequencing was performed on peripheral blood. These receptors were collected from a man aged 60-69 years with acute or convalescent COVID-19.

This chain uses TRBV5-1 with TRBJ2-7; D remains ambiguous. V was clipped by 2 bases and J by 0 bases, with 12 bases between them. This CDR3 is 15 amino acids long. The germline CDR1 and CDR2 sequences are SGHRS and YFSETQ. DNA of the CDR3: TGCGCCAGCAGCTTAAACGGGTTAAGCTCCTACGAGCAGTACTTC. This translates into CASSLNGLSSYEQYF.

In nucleotides, the CDR3 is TGTGCCAGCAGCCCAGGACACAACGACCTGATGAACACTGAAGCTTTCTTT. It yields the protein CASSPGHNDLMNTEAFF. This chain links TRBV7-9 with TRBJ1-1; TRBD1 might be the D (5 bases). Trimming took 5 bases from V and 0 from J, leaving 19 bases between them. This CDR3 has 17 amino acids. Germline-derived CDR1 and CDR2 are SEHNR and FQNEAQ (reference sequence). The full variable domain, rest sourced from reference TRBV7-9 and TRBJ1-1, is DTGVSQNPRHKITKRGQNVTFRCDPISEHNRLYWYRQTLGQGPEFLTYFQNEAQLEKSRLLSDRFSAERPKGSFSTLEIQRTEQGDSAMYLCASSPGHNDLMNTEAFFGQGTRLTVV.

The V call is TRBV6-5, the J call TRBJ1-1, with D possibly TRBD1 on 5 matching bases. The V end was cut by 5 bases, the J end by 3 bases, with 10 bases between. The CDR3 has 13 residues. Germline V gives CDR1 MNHEY, CDR2 SVGAGI. The CDR3 here is CASSPRGDTEAFF. In DNA, the CDR3 is TGTGCCAGCAGTCCTCGGGGGGACACTGAAGCTTTCTTT.

This chain links TRBV25-1 with TRBJ1-1, with a possible D match to TRBD1 (5 bases). Looked up from germline, CDR1 is MGHDK and CDR2 is SYGVNS. Trimming cost V 10 bases and J 0 bases, with 18 bases left between them. The CDR3 has 15 amino acids. The CDR3 loop reads CATSWNRGMNTEAFF. CDR3 nucleotide sequence: TGTGCCACCTCATGGAATAGGGGAATGAACACTGAAGCTTTCTTT. The whole variable domain, filled in from reference TRBV25-1 and TRBJ1-1, reads EADIYQTPRYLVIGTGKKITLECSQTMGHDKMYWYQQDPGMELHLIHYSYGVNSTEKGDLSSESTVSRIRTEHFPLTLESARPSHTSQYLCATSWNRGMNTEAFFGQGTRLTVV.

This rearrangement joins TRBV5-1 to TRBJ1-1; 12 bases align to TRBD1. CDR1 is SGHRS, CDR2 YFSETQ, per germline. The CDR3 has 16 amino acids. The V segment lost 1 base and the J segment 4 bases; nucleotides outside the gene matches: 5. The CDR3 DNA reads as TGCGCCAGCAGCTTGCAGGGACAGGGGGCTGGCACTGAAGCTTTCTTT. It specifies CASSLQGQGAGTEAFF.

This chain joins TRBV5-1 and TRBJ2-3; 7 positions agree with TRBD2. Germline assignment: CDR1 SGHRS and CDR2 YFSETQ. This CDR3 region has 15 residues. V was clipped by 0 bases and J by 3 bases; unmatched bases: 4. CDR3 sequence reads: CASSLGAGVTDTQYF. In DNA, the CDR3 is TGCGCCAGCAGCTTGGGGGCGGGGGTGACAGATACGCAGTATTTT.

V is TRBV6-5 and J is TRBJ1-6, with 8 bases aligning to TRBD1. The CDR3 runs 15 residues. After removal of 0 bases from V and 8 bases from J, the junction contained 3 bases not matched to a gene. The germline gives CDR1 MNHEY, CDR2 SVGAGI. In DNA, the CDR3 is TGTGCCAGCAGTTACTCGACAGGGGACCATTCACCCCTCCACTTT. Encoded protein: CASSYSTGDHSPLHF.

V usage is TRBV5-6 and J usage is TRBJ1-4, with 9 nucleotides matching TRBD1. Germline-derived CDR1 and CDR2 are SGHDT and YYEEEE. This CDR3 contains 14 residues. The J segment lost 8 bases and the V segment lost 4 bases, leaving 6 bases of the junction unmatched. The CDR3 nucleotides read TGTGCCAGCAGCGCAACAGGGGGCCGCGAAAAACTGTTTTTT. Translation gives CASSATGGREKLFF.

The rearrangement joins TRBV2 to TRBJ1-2, with D possibly TRBD1 on 5 matching bases. V lost 0 bases and J 6 bases, leaving 14 bases between the germline ends. Germline loops: CDR1 SNHLY, CDR2 FYNNEI. The CDR3 extends over 15 amino acids. CDR3 loop: CASSEADRSPDGYTF. CDR3 nucleotides: TGTGCCAGCAGTGAAGCCGACAGAAGCCCCGATGGCTACACCTTC.

The DNA of the CDR3 is TGTGCCAGCAGCCGGGATATGACGGCCGGGGAGCTGTTTTTT. The encoded protein is CASSRDMTAGELFF. The V call is TRBV9, the J call TRBJ2-2; D is possibly TRBD2 (5 bases). This CDR3 comprises 14 residues. Trimming cost V 4 bases and J 6 bases, with 13 bases left between them. CDR1 is SGDLS, CDR2 YYNGEE, per germline. The full variable domain, its missing parts supplied by reference TRBV9 and TRBJ2-2, is DSGVTQTPKHLITATGQRVTLRCSPRSGDLSVYWYQQSLDQGLQFLIQYYNGEERAKGNILERFSAQQFPDLHSELNLSSLELGDSALYFCASSRDMTAGELFFGEGSRLTVL.

This sequence joins TRBV24-1 and TRBJ2-1; the match to TRBD1 covers 7 bases. This CDR3 contains 14 residues. V lost 9 bases to trimming and J lost 8 bases; unmatched junction nucleotides: 12. Germline CDR1 KGHDR, CDR2 SFDVKD. CDR3 DNA sequence: TGTGCCACCGCAAAGCCGGGACAGATCGATGAGCAGTTCTTC. It specifies CATAKPGQIDEQFF.

In this sample, this clone turned up once. J is TRBJ2-3 and V is TRBV18; tentative D call: TRBD2 (5 bases). This CDR3 is 14 amino acids long. V gave up 0 bases and J gave up 1 base, with 5 bases separating them. Looked up from germline, CDR1 is KGHSH and CDR2 is LQKENI. The CDR3 bases are TGTGCCAGCTCACCACCGAGGGGCACAGATACGCAGTATTTT. Translated, it gives CASSPPRGTDTQYF.